The 8 T cell receptor beta chains reported below all come from one sample, sequenced in a study of graft-versus-host responses after intestinal transplantation. This table comes from immunoSEQ multiplex PCR, and its TCRdb copy is limited to in-frame clones, with some not included. The table records around 30,000 clones, nearly 90% of them present only once. The specimen was PBMCs, collected about 420 days after intestinal transplantation. These receptors all come from a human patient who received an intestinal transplant, so some T cells may come from the graft donor.

V usage is TRBV7-2 and J usage is TRBJ2-1; 12 nucleotides match TRBD2. V was pared by 1 base and J by 4 bases, with 8 bases of the junction left unmatched. The germline CDR1 and CDR2 sequences are SGHTA and FQGNSA. This CDR3 has 18 amino acids. CDR3 amino acids: CASSLDGTSGPAYNEQFF. CDR3 sequence (DNA): TGTGCCAGCAGCTTAGACGGGACTAGCGGGCCGGCTTACAATGAGCAGTTCTTC.

This chain connects TRBV6-6 to TRBJ2-5, with 7 bases aligning to TRBD2. Germline loops: CDR1 MNHNY, CDR2 SVGAGI (reference sequence). There are 14 residues in the CDR3. Germline trimming cut 6 bases from V and 2 bases from J; bases unmatched to any gene: 6. In DNA form, the CDR3 reads TGTGCCAGCAGCTCGAGCGGGAATCAAGAGACCCAGTACTTC. Protein: CASSSSGNQETQYF.

The CDR3: CASSLFRELTDTQYF. The CDR3 DNA reads as TGCGCCAGCAGCTTGTTCCGGGAGCTAACAGATACGCAGTATTTT. The chain joins TRBV5-1 to TRBJ2-3; possibly TRBD2 for D (6 bases). V was shortened by 1 base and J by 3 bases, with 12 bases between the two germline ends. Germline loops: CDR1 SGHRS, CDR2 YFSETQ. The CDR3 is 15 amino acids.

The chain links TRBV2 to TRBJ1-4, with D unresolved. In germline, CDR1 is SNHLY, CDR2 FYNNEI. Trimming stripped 5 bases from V and 8 bases from J, with 18 bases between. The CDR3 is 15 amino acids. DNA of the CDR3: TGTGCCAGCAGTTCCCGAGGAGTTCCCCTCGAAAAACTGTTTTTT. Translation gives CASSSRGVPLEKLFF.

The gene calls are TRBV15 and TRBJ1-2; D is possibly TRBD1 (5 bases). CDR1 is LNHNV, CDR2 YYDKDF, per germline (reference sequence). V lost 3 bases and J 4 bases, leaving 12 bases between the germline ends. The CDR3 totals 14 residues. CDR3 sequence (DNA): TGTGCCACCAGCAGGGAGGAGGGGTCCTATGGCTACACCTTC. Residues: CATSREEGSYGYTF.

The CDR3 DNA sequence: TGTGCCTGGAGTGTAAGGGTAGGGTCCTACGAGCAGTACTTC. This translates into CAWSVRVGSYEQYF. V and J are TRBV30 and TRBJ2-7, with D unresolved. The V gene's germline CDR1 is GTSNPN and CDR2 SVGIG (reference sequence). Trimming stripped 0 bases from V and 1 base from J, with 10 bases between. This CDR3 has 14 amino acids.

This chain links TRBV28 with TRBJ2-5; TRBD2 is a possible D gene (5 bases). The germline gives CDR1 MDHEN, CDR2 SYDVKM. V dropped 6 bases and J dropped 2 bases, with 16 bases sitting between them. This CDR3 is built from 15 residues. CDR3 sequence (DNA): TGTGCCAGCAGCTCTTCATACGGGATTCAAGAGACCCAGTACTTC. This sequence encodes CASSSSYGIQETQYF.

The V and J genes are TRBV11-3 and TRBJ2-2; D possibly uses TRBD1 or TRBD2 (5 bases each). There are 16 residues in the CDR3. V lost 5 bases and J 0 bases, leaving 13 bases between the germline ends. Germline lookup yields CDR1 SGHNT and CDR2 YENEEA. The CDR3, as DNA: TGTGCCAGCAGCCCAAGTGGGGGAGCGAACACCGGGGAGCTGTTTTTT. Encoded protein: CASSPSGGANTGELFF.